Here is one T cell receptor beta chain with its context. This clonotype was seen ten or more times. What this receptor recognizes is not known. No base quality information exists; no much larger clone differs at one position. Data came from an Illumina HiSeq 2500. Quantitative 5'-RACE with molecular barcodes was the method used to prepare the TCR beta libraries. For the original study's pipeline: To identify disease-linked TCR variants, a new computational method was used, one built on a probabilistic model of VDJ rearrangement. TCRdb handled the public reads itself, with Q25 trimming in fastp and clone calling in MiXCR, and kept productive beta chains. Each CDR3 protein appears once, grouped with its most common genes and DNA. These V and J calls are TCRdb output, not the study's own analysis. The sample table lists about 340,000 distinct CDR3 sequences, approximately 15% of them with a count of one. The top ten clonotypes cover 1.1% of the sample.

This specimen comes from a study of CD8 T cells in ankylosing spondylitis (dated by TCRdb to about 2017). Concerning the study at large: T cell receptor beta repertoires were profiled in healthy donors and ankylosing spondylitis patients so that disease-linked TCR variants could be found. The whole study cohort included about a hundred healthy donors and 25 or so ankylosing spondylitis patients. Peripheral blood samples were taken, and synovial fluid was additionally collected from ankylosing spondylitis patients.

V is pared back by 1 base and J by 0 bases, with 2 bases lying between the germline termini. Sequences LGHDT (CDR1) and YNNKEL (CDR2) are obtained from the germline V gene (reference sequence). Including the terminal cysteine and phenylalanine, the CDR3 comprises 13 residues. The sequence is cut down to CDR3 DNA, 39 bases in frame from base 1. Broad study findings and their caveats: Blood from ankylosing spondylitis patients appeared to be characterized by a TCR beta motif made up of under ten highly homologous amino acid variants. The disease-linked clones showed a CD8+ phenotype and occurred at relatively low frequencies in peripheral blood. Some motif variants were previously reported in synovial fluid and blood of reactive arthritis patients, suggesting common disease-initiation mechanisms. Significant enrichment of the disease-linked clones was reported in matched synovial fluid samples from ankylosing spondylitis patients.

The chain is assembled from TRBV3-1 and TRBJ2-3, with no D gene named confidently. Sequences were obtained from blood, either unsorted or a sorted T cell fraction (not recorded which). This receptor was identified in a male donor with ankylosing spondylitis or in good health (not recorded which). The CDR3 protein: CASSQASTDTQYF. The nucleotide sequence is given as TGTGCCAGCAGCCAAGCTAGCACAGATACGCAGTATTTT.